This entry concerns a single T cell receptor (beta chain). This sample is part of a study of shared T cell receptors in the human thymus. Using immunoSEQ multiplex PCR, the repertoire was profiled, and TCRdb retains in-frame clones only, with some absent. The sample contains roughly 550,000 clones, around 78% of which appear only once. These data were also filed under a second study, of human thymus T cells. That source notes: Donation came from healthy Finnish infants having corrective surgery for congenital heart defects. Thymic resections from corrective heart surgery supplied the tissue. Seemingly biased V and J gene usage marked thymic and blood repertoires. Unrelated individuals were reported by related research to share highly overlapping thymic repertoires.

This clonotype was obtained from a boy less than two years old with a congenital heart defect. The sequenced sample consisted of thymocytes.

The CDR3 reads CASSPASGRVTERYEQYF. The CDR3 nucleotides are TGTGCCAGCAGCCCCGCTAGCGGGAGGGTTACAGAACGCTACGAGCAGTACTTC. The chain combines TRBV7-9 with TRBJ2-7, with 12 bases that match TRBD2. Germline V gene data show CDR1 as SEHNR and CDR2 as FQNEAQ (reference sequence). Unmatched junction bases numbered 14, after V lost 5 bases and J lost 3 bases. The CDR3 spans 18 residues.